Listed below are T cell receptor beta chains from one sample, sequenced in a study of PD-1 blockade in mismatch repair-deficient tumors. Libraries were prepared by immunoSEQ multiplex PCR; TCRdb keeps only in-frame clonotypes and omits some of them. The profile covers roughly 49,000 clones, with 65% to 80% appearing a single time and 2.5% to 4% taken by the ten largest. This specimen consisted of PBMCs, obtained before pembrolizumab treatment. These receptors all stem from an adult with mismatch repair-deficient cancer. The CDR3 runs from the conserved cysteine through the conserved F or W. The order of the fields is clone size, V gene, D gene, CDR3 length, J gene, CDR3 protein, CDR3 DNA. D genes are given only for firm matches. Some rows mark clone size as missing; the rest say once, few, many or name a class of expanded clone.

>.|TRBV27|TRBD1|16|TRBJ1-2
CASRWGGTGEIYGYTF
TGTGCCAGCAGATGGGGAGGGACAGGGGAAATCTATGGCTACACCTTC
>.|TRBV30|TRBD2|14|TRBJ2-3
CAWAGGERTDTQYF
TGTGCCTGGGCGGGGGGGGAGCGCACAGATACGCAGTATTTT
>.|TRBV7-6|TRBD1|16|TRBJ2-2
CASSPRTGANTGELFF
TGTGCCAGCAGCCCGCGGACAGGGGCGAACACCGGGGAGCTGTTTTTT
>.|TRBV7-2|TRBD1|16|TRBJ1-4
CASSTRLTGPNEKLFF
TGTGCCAGCAGCACGCGCTTGACAGGGCCTAATGAAAAACTGTTTTTT
>.|TRBV4-1|TRBD1|13|TRBJ2-7
CASSRDRGYEQYF
TGCGCCAGCAGCCGCGACAGGGGCTACGAGCAGTACTTC
>.|TRBV19|.|14|TRBJ1-2
CASSSGDPINGYTF
TGTGCCAGTAGTAGCGGCGACCCGATTAATGGCTACACCTTC
>.|TRBV5-5|TRBD2|14|TRBJ2-4
CASSLGGTSDIQYF
TGTGCCAGCAGCTTGGGCGGGACTAGCGACATTCAGTACTTC
>once|TRBV29-1|TRBD2|14|TRBJ2-3
CSVDLREGADTQYF
TGCAGCGTTGACTTGCGGGAGGGAGCAGATACGCAGTATTTT
>.|TRBV6-1|.|14|TRBJ2-5
CASGSPGIQETQYF
TGTGCCAGCGGGTCCCCAGGGATACAAGAGACCCAGTACTTC
>.|TRBV4-1|TRBD1|16|TRBJ1-1
CASSQDPDRVNTEAFF
TGCGCCAGCAGCCAAGATCCTGACAGGGTTAACACTGAAGCTTTCTTT
>once|TRBV10-3|.|14|TRBJ1-1
CAAGIQEMNTEAFF
TGTGCCGCGGGAATTCAGGAGATGAACACTGAAGCTTTCTTT
>.|TRBV7-7|TRBD2|15|TRBJ2-5
CASSLAGGNQETQYF
TGTGCTAGCAGCCTAGCGGGAGGGAACCAAGAGACCCAGTACTTC
>.|TRBV6-5|TRBD2|15|TRBJ2-1
CASTLTSGTVSEQFF
TGTGCCAGCACTCTTACTAGCGGGACGGTCAGTGAGCAGTTCTTC
>.|TRBV15|TRBD1|15|TRBJ1-4
CATSKTGGQIEKLFF
TGTGCCACCAGCAAAACAGGGGGCCAGATAGAAAAACTGTTTTTT
>.|TRBV7-8|.|16|TRBJ2-2
CASSLVARWSIGELFF
TGTGCCAGCAGCTTAGTTGCCAGATGGAGTATCGGGGAGCTGTTTTTT
>.|TRBV9|.|17|TRBJ1-2
CASSAGTTGHHARGYTF
TGTGCCAGCAGCGCGGGAACAACGGGACACCATGCGCGAGGCTACACCTTC
>.|TRBV29-1|TRBD2|15|TRBJ2-1
CSAPRILAGRDEQFF
TGCAGCGCCCCCCGGATTCTAGCGGGAAGGGATGAGCAGTTCTTC
>.|TRBV30|.|15|TRBJ1-5
CAWSVRFGGNQPQHF
TGTGCCTGGAGTGTAAGGTTTGGGGGGAATCAGCCCCAGCATTTT
>.|TRBV5-4|.|14|TRBJ1-2
CASRSMSESHGYTF
TGTGCCAGCAGGTCTATGTCAGAGTCTCACGGCTACACCTTC
>few|TRBV20-1|.|11|TRBJ2-7
CSVKPGDWQYF
TGCAGTGTGAAACCTGGGGACTGGCAGTACTTC
>.|TRBV5-4|.|13|TRBJ2-5
CASSLNSQETQYF
TGTGCCAGCAGCTTGAACAGCCAAGAGACCCAGTACTTC
>.|TRBV6-1|.|18|TRBJ2-5
CASSDPGTWGLTGKTQYF
TGTGCCAGCAGTGACCCCGGGACATGGGGACTAACGGGGAAGACCCAGTACTTC